The clone carrying this T cell receptor (beta chain) came up a few times. The sample is drawn from a study of preoperative IRX-2 immunotherapy in early breast cancer. Treatment of the sample: preoperative locoregional IRX-2 cytokine immunotherapy. Samples came from a phase Ib trial of preoperative locoregional IRX-2 cytokine immunotherapy. From germline, CDR1 is SGHNT and CDR2 YENEEA. The CDR3 consists of 14 residues. Trimming removed 0 bases at V and 3 bases at J, with 9 bases between. The data were produced by immunoSEQ multiplex PCR, yet TCRdb's version contains in-frame clones alone and is incomplete. The data show 35,000 to 40,000 clones, with roughly four fifths seen just once and approximately 1.5% held by the top ten.

The chain recombines TRBV11-3 with TRBJ2-7; D is undetermined. Sequences were derived from lymph node tissue, sampled after IRX-2 immunotherapy. The TCR was taken from a human donor with breast cancer. CDR3 amino acids: CASSLEPGYYEQYF. CDR3 DNA: TGTGCCAGCAGCTTAGAACCTGGTTACTACGAGCAGTACTTC.